A single sample gave rise to the 27 T cell receptor beta chains below, sequenced in a study of PD-1 blockade in classical Hodgkin lymphoma. Exposure to brentuximab vedotin varied, and each patient had relapsed following autologous stem cell transplantation. The protocol was immunoSEQ multiplex PCR, while the TCRdb copy is restricted to in-frame clones and leaves out a portion. The sample includes around 40,000 clones, around two thirds of them seen just once. Sequencing was performed on peripheral blood mononuclear cells (PBMCs), taken at baseline. The receptors derive from a human donor with classical Hodgkin lymphoma.

V gene TRBV5-4 combines with J gene TRBJ1-6; D is unresolved. The CDR3 spans 15 residues. With 4 bases removed from V and 7 bases from J, the gap between germline ends came to 15 bases. Germline CDR1 SGHNT, CDR2 YYREEE (reference sequence). The CDR3 bases are TGTGCCAGCAGCCCCGGAACGGGCCCAAATTCACCCCTCCACTTT. It is translated as CASSPGTGPNSPLHF.

The chain employs TRBV9 and TRBJ1-5; 10 nucleotides line up with TRBD1. J gave up 5 bases and V 6 bases, and 5 bases lay outside the gene matches. CDR1 is SGDLS, CDR2 YYNGEE, per germline. The CDR3 runs to 14 residues. The CDR3 spells CASNPGTGDQPQHF. Written as DNA, the CDR3 is TGTGCCAGCAACCCTGGGACAGGGGATCAGCCCCAGCATTTT.

This chain links TRBV18 with TRBJ1-5; D may be TRBD1 (5 bases). The CDR3 runs 16 residues. The germline gives CDR1 KGHSH, CDR2 LQKENI. Trimming pared 6 bases from V and 1 base from J, leaving 16 bases between. CDR3 in DNA: TGTGCCAGCTCCGGTGAGGGGCTCCTAAGCAATCAGCCCCAGCATTTT. This encodes CASSGEGLLSNQPQHF.

This chain links TRBV10-3 with TRBJ1-1, with D possibly matching TRBD1 (6 bases). The CDR3 totals 14 residues. Germline V gene lookup returns CDR1 ENHRY and CDR2 SYGVKD. The V and J ends lost 6 bases and 0 bases respectively, with 11 bases between them. CDR3 sequence (DNA): TGTGCCATCAGGACAGGAAGCATGAACACTGAAGCTTTCTTT. Amino acids: CAIRTGSMNTEAFF.

CDR3 sequence: CASGGGGGRENTF. The CDR3 bases are TGCGCCAGCGGGGGCGGGGGGGGCAGGGAGAACACCTTC. This chain connects TRBV4-1 to TRBJ1-2; weak D call: TRBD1 (6 bases). V was pared by 8 bases and J by 12 bases, with 22 bases between. This CDR3 contains 13 residues. The V gene's germline CDR1 is MGHRA and CDR2 YSYEKL.

The chain carries TRBV10-3 and TRBJ2-2; 13 nucleotides line up with TRBD2. V lost 6 bases and J lost 4; bases outside the gene matches: 8. Per the germline V gene, CDR1 is ENHRY and CDR2 is SYGVKD. The CDR3 is 17 residues long. In DNA form, the CDR3 reads TGTGCCATCAGAGGACTAGCGGGAGCTGGAGGCACCGGGGAGCTGTTTTTT. Translation gives CAIRGLAGAGGTGELFF.

The chain carries TRBV7-2 and TRBJ1-2; 7 bases line up with TRBD1. Germline V lookup: CDR1 SGHTA, CDR2 FQGNSA. Trimming removed 0 bases from V and 4 bases from J; junction bases left unmatched: 11. This CDR3 is built from 17 residues. CDR3 DNA: TGTGCCAGCAGCTTAGCGATAATAGGGGGCCTGGGCTATGGCTACACCTTC. Protein: CASSLAIIGGLGYGYTF.

The chain recombines TRBV18 with TRBJ1-2, with 8 bases that match TRBD1. Germline-derived CDR1 and CDR2 are KGHSH and LQKENI. J gave up 6 bases and V 2 bases, and 11 bases lay outside the gene matches. This CDR3 region has 16 residues. CDR3: CASSPGEGAGGDGYTF. Written as DNA, the CDR3 is TGTGCCAGCTCACCAGGAGAGGGCGCAGGGGGCGATGGCTACACCTTC.

Only a few counts were recorded for this clone. This rearrangement joins TRBV6-5 to TRBJ1-2; the D gene is possibly TRBD1 (5 bases). The CDR3 spans 13 residues. CDR1 and CDR2 from the germline V gene are MNHEY and SVGAGI. The V end was cut by 0 bases, the J end by 8 bases, with 10 bases between. The chain's CDR3 is CASSYSGEAGYTF. The DNA of the CDR3 is TGTGCCAGCAGTTACTCGGGGGAGGCGGGCTACACCTTC.

The chain couples TRBV19 to TRBJ2-1; 8 positions agree with TRBD2. The CDR3 covers 16 residues. Germline V gene data show CDR1 as LNHDA and CDR2 as SQIVND (reference sequence). Trimming took 0 bases from V and 2 from J; bases not matched to a gene: 3. CDR3 residues: CASSIEAGAAYNEQFF. CDR3 DNA sequence: TGTGCCAGTAGTATAGAAGCGGGAGCCGCCTACAATGAGCAGTTCTTC.

This chain joins TRBV2 and TRBJ2-7, with D tentatively TRBD2 (5 bases). Between the trimmed V and J ends, which lost 1 base and 5 bases, there was a span of 12 bases. Germline CDR1 reads SNHLY; CDR2 reads FYNNEI. The CDR3 has 14 residues. As DNA, the CDR3 is TGTGCCAGCAGTGAAGATCCAATGAGGGACGAGCAGTACTTC. Protein product: CASSEDPMRDEQYF.

This clone was found once. The J gene is TRBJ2-7, the V gene TRBV10-2; D is ambiguous. Per germline, CDR1 WSHSY and CDR2 SAAADI. V dropped 1 base and J dropped 0 bases, with 4 bases sitting between them. This CDR3 is 13 amino acids long. CDR3 region: CASSEFHSYEQYF. CDR3 DNA: TGCGCCAGCAGTGAGTTCCACTCCTACGAGCAGTACTTC.

In this sample, this clone turned up once. V usage is TRBV4-1 and J usage is TRBJ2-1, with TRBD2 identical over 11 bases. The CDR3 is 15 residues long. Germline V lookup: CDR1 MGHRA, CDR2 YSYEKL. V gave up 8 bases and J gave up 5 bases; unmatched junction bases: 8. Written as DNA, the CDR3 is TGCGCCAGCCAGCCGGGACTAGCGGCTAACAATGAGCAGTTCTTC. Protein: CASQPGLAANNEQFF.

The V and J genes are TRBV15 and TRBJ1-5, with a weak D call TRBD1 (6 bases). The length of the CDR3 is 15 residues. Germline CDR1 is LNHNV and CDR2 is YYDKDF (reference sequence). Deletions cut 1 base from V and 9 bases from J, with 16 bases between. CDR3: CATSRGRGIPGPQHF. The CDR3 nucleotides are TGTGCCACCAGCAGAGGGAGGGGGATTCCCGGGCCCCAGCATTTT.

This clone has a handful of counts. The chain has TRBV2 and TRBJ1-5; possibly TRBD1 for D (6 bases). This CDR3 region has 14 residues. V was pared by 4 bases and J by 1 base, with 8 bases between. Looked up from germline, CDR1 is SNHLY and CDR2 is FYNNEI. The CDR3 nucleotides read TGTGCCAGCAGTGTCGGGGGCAGCAATCAGCCCCAGCATTTT. As protein: CASSVGGSNQPQHF.

This clone was picked up a small number of times. J is TRBJ2-7 and V is TRBV5-4, with D perhaps matching TRBD1 (6 bases). Germline V gives CDR1 SGHNT, CDR2 YYREEE (reference sequence). There are 15 residues in the CDR3. The germline V and J ends were trimmed by 4 bases and 3 bases, with 17 bases remaining between them. The CDR3 here is CASSVATGWVYEQYF. Here the CDR3 DNA reads TGTGCCAGCAGCGTGGCGACAGGTTGGGTCTACGAGCAGTACTTC.

The V gene is TRBV4-3, the J gene TRBJ2-5; 8 nucleotides line up with TRBD1. V lost 2 bases to trimming and J lost 6 bases; unmatched junction nucleotides: 11. Germline CDR1 LGHNA, CDR2 YSLEER. The CDR3 has 16 amino acids. CDR3 in DNA: TGCGCCAGCAGCCAACTAGCCGCAGGGGGCGAGAAGACCCAGTACTTC. It translates to CASSQLAAGGEKTQYF.

This chain joins TRBV7-3 and TRBJ2-2; 7 bases line up with TRBD2. Germline CDR1 reads SGHTA; CDR2 reads FQGTGA. This CDR3 region has 15 residues. V lost 1 base to trimming and J lost 5 bases; unmatched junction nucleotides: 4. The CDR3 region has the DNA TGTGCCAGCAGCTTAAATAGCGGGTCTACCGGGGAGCTGTTTTTT. It specifies CASSLNSGSTGELFF.

This clone is labeled as medium-sized. The J gene is TRBJ1-2, the V gene TRBV2; 8 nucleotides align to TRBD1. Trimming at V came to 6 bases and at J to 6 bases, leaving 15 bases not matched to a gene. From germline, CDR1 is SNHLY and CDR2 FYNNEI. This CDR3 spans 16 amino acids. In DNA form, the CDR3 reads TGTGCCAGCAGACGGACAGGGATAGGCCTCGAAGATGGCTACACCTTC. It translates to CASRRTGIGLEDGYTF. Drawing the rest from reference TRBV2 and TRBJ1-2, the complete variable domain is EPEVTQTPSHQVTQMGQEVILRCVPISNHLYFYWYRQILGQKVEFLVSFYNNEISEKSEIFDDQFSVERPDGSNFTLKIRSTKLEDSAMYFCASRRTGIGLEDGYTFGSGTRLTVV.

The rearrangement uses TRBV5-1 and TRBJ2-7; tentative D call: TRBD1 (6 bases). V shed 1 base and J shed 6 bases, with 14 bases lying between them. The CDR3 loop spans 14 amino acids. The germline CDR1 and CDR2 sequences are SGHRS and YFSETQ. CDR3 protein: CASSLSRGGGEQYF. CDR3 in DNA: TGCGCCAGCAGCTTGTCCAGGGGTGGAGGCGAGCAGTACTTC.

The rearrangement joins TRBV29-1 to TRBJ2-1, with D tentatively TRBD2 (6 bases). Per the germline V gene, CDR1 is SQVTM and CDR2 is ANQGSEA. Trimming pared 4 bases from V and 7 bases from J, leaving 26 bases between. This CDR3 contains 17 residues. CDR3 nucleotides: TGCAGCGTTGGCCCCGCCGTGGGGGGATTAACGGGGAATGAGCAGTTCTTC. Translating gives CSVGPAVGGLTGNEQFF.

The J gene is TRBJ2-7, the V gene TRBV27; 11 bases agree with TRBD2. Looked up from germline, CDR1 is MNHEY and CDR2 is SMNVEV (reference sequence). This CDR3 comprises 14 residues. V gave up 6 bases and J gave up 3 bases; unmatched junction bases: 4. CDR3 residues: CASSPGTSGYEQYF. The CDR3 nucleotides read TGTGCCAGCAGCCCCGGGACTAGCGGCTACGAGCAGTACTTC.

V gene TRBV30 combines with J gene TRBJ1-4; D call uncertain. The CDR3 is 12 amino acids. The germline CDR1 and CDR2 sequences are GTSNPN and SVGIG (reference sequence). V shed 0 bases and J shed 8 bases, with 7 bases lying between them. The CDR3 reads CAWSVAAEKLFF. The CDR3 DNA reads as TGTGCCTGGAGTGTAGCGGCGGAAAAACTGTTTTTT.

The CDR3 is CASSVARLGGAANEQFF. The CDR3 DNA reads as TGTGCCAGCAGCGTAGCCCGTCTAGGGGGGGCCGCAAATGAGCAGTTCTTC. This sequence joins TRBV9 and TRBJ2-1; weak D call: TRBD2 (7 bases). The CDR3 is made up of 17 amino acids. In germline, CDR1 is SGDLS, CDR2 YYNGEE. V shed 0 bases and J shed 7 bases, with 20 bases lying between them.

The chain uses TRBV16 and TRBJ1-4; D call uncertain. CDR1 is KGHSY and CDR2 is FQNENV in the germline V gene. The CDR3 loop spans 15 amino acids. The V gene lost 4 bases and the J gene lost 5 bases, with 14 bases spanning the gap. The CDR3 is CASSRRRRLNEKLFF. The DNA for the CDR3 is TGTGCCAGCAGCCGTCGACGTCGGCTAAATGAAAAACTGTTTTTT.

The rearrangement joins TRBV4-3 to TRBJ1-2; possible D gene TRBD1, 6 bases. Trimming took 1 base from V and 8 from J, leaving 17 bases between them. Germline-derived CDR1 and CDR2 are LGHNA and YSLEER. This CDR3 has 15 residues. The CDR3 loop is CASSQGHRASGGYTF. In DNA, the CDR3 is TGCGCCAGCAGCCAAGGGCACAGGGCATCGGGAGGCTACACCTTC.

This clone came up once. V is TRBV7-6 and J is TRBJ2-1; 12 bases map to TRBD1. V was clipped by 3 bases and J by 9 bases; unmatched bases: 9. Germline V gene lookup returns CDR1 SGHVS and CDR2 FNYEAQ. The CDR3 contains 16 residues. CDR3 in DNA: TGTGCCAGCAGCTTGAACCGGGACAGGGGGCGGGTTGAGCAGTTCTTC. This codes for CASSLNRDRGRVEQFF.